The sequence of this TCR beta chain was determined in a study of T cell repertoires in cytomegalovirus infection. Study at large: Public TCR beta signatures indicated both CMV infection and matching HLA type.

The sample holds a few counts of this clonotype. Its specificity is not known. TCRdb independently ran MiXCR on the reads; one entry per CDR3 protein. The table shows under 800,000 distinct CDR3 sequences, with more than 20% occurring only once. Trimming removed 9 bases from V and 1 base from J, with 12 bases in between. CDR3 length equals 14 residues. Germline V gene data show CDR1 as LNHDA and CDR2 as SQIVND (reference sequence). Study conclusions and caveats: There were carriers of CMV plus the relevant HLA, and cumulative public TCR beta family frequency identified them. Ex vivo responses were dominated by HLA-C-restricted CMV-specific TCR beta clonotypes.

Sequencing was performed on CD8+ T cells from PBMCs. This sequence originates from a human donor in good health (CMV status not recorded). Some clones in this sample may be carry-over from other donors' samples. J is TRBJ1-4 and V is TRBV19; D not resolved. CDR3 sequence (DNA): TGTGCCAGCGCCGTACTCGGAACTAATGAAAAACTGTTTTTT. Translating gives CASAVLGTNEKLFF.